This T cell receptor (beta chain) is from a study of vaccination effects on CD4 cells after COVID-19. The CDR3 has 16 residues. Germline assignment: CDR1 SGHRS and CDR2 YFSETQ. Trimming shortened V by 9 bases and J by 0 bases, and 18 bases separated the two germline ends. Notes on this clone: What it binds is unknown.

Antigen-specific CD4+ T cell clonotypes were called by their expansion after viral peptide-pool culture in ViraFEST. Cultured cells yielded isolated CD4+ T cells after 10 days. The study found no prior SARS-CoV-2 infection in the vaccine recipients, who tested negative for nucleocapsid antibodies. Some clones are missing from TCRdb's copy, which holds only in-frame ones; the method was immunoSEQ multiplex PCR. Of 67,000 or so clones in the sample, roughly 70% were seen once. Sequences were derived from CD4+ T cells from PBMCs cultured with HCoV-OC43 spike peptides, sampled before COVID-19 vaccination. Subset indicated: HCoV-OC43 spike overlapping peptide pool stimulation. The chain carries TRBV5-1 and TRBJ2-2; a weak D match, TRBD2 (6 bases). The TCR originated in a human donor who received a COVID-19 vaccine. For the CDR3, the DNA is TGCGCCACCGGACTTGGGACTTTATCGAACACCGGGGAGCTGTTTTTT. Translated: CATGLGTLSNTGELFF.